These T cell receptor beta chains were read from a single sample in a study of T cell changes during pregnancy in multiple sclerosis. TCRdb's table, derived via immunoSEQ multiplex PCR, lists solely in-frame clones and lacks some. The sample yields around 15,000 clones, approximately 85% seen once. Source: CD8+ T cells from peripheral blood mononuclear cells, taken in the second trimester of pregnancy. These receptor sequences come from a female donor in good health, enrolled as a control in a pregnancy study. The CDR3 runs from the conserved cysteine through the conserved F or W. The order of the fields is V gene, D gene, clone size, J gene, CDR3 protein, CDR3 DNA. D genes are given only for firm matches. Not all rows give a size; the values are once, few, many and, for expanded clones, a class.

TRBV9,NA,NA,TRBJ1-1,CASSVGANTEAFF,TGTGCCAGCAGCGTAGGGGCGAACACTGAAGCTTTCTTT
TRBV7-3,TRBD2,NA,TRBJ2-1,CASSPWTSGTNNEQFF,TGTGCCAGCAGCCCGTGGACTAGCGGGACGAATAATGAGCAGTTCTTC
TRBV4-3,TRBD2,NA,TRBJ2-1,CASSQEGLGSYNEQFF,TGCGCCAGCAGCCAAGAGGGACTAGGCTCCTACAATGAGCAGTTCTTC
TRBV7-9,TRBD1,NA,TRBJ2-5,CASSPPSQTGDLGETQYF,TGTGCCAGCAGCCCCCCGTCCCAGACAGGGGATTTGGGAGAGACCCAGTACTTC
TRBV7-9,NA,once,TRBJ1-3,CASSLNYSPGNTIYF,TGTGCCAGCAGCCTGAATTACTCTCCTGGAAACACCATATATTTT
TRBV19,NA,NA,TRBJ1-1,CASSIQNTEAFF,TGTGCCAGTAGTATTCAGAACACTGAAGCTTTCTTT
TRBV5-4,TRBD1,few,TRBJ2-6,CASSQWDREDSGANVLTF,TGTGCCAGCAGCCAGTGGGACAGGGAAGATTCTGGGGCCAACGTCCTGACTTTC
TRBV12-5,NA,few,TRBJ1-1,CASGLPGNEAFF,TGTGCTAGTGGTCTCCCCGGGAATGAAGCTTTCTTT
TRBV15,NA,NA,TRBJ1-2,CATRVGGDPYGYTF,TGTGCCACCAGGGTGGGGGGGGATCCTTATGGCTACACCTTC
TRBV7-9,NA,NA,TRBJ1-2,CASSLEGDGYTF,TGTGCCAGCAGCTTAGAGGGGGACGGCTACACCTTC
TRBV6-4,TRBD1,NA,TRBJ1-1,CASSAISGTENTEAFF,TGTGCCAGCAGTGCTATATCCGGGACAGAGAACACTGAAGCTTTCTTT
TRBV7-9,NA,NA,TRBJ2-7,CASNSPGVGEQYF,TGTGCCAGCAACTCCCCCGGGGTGGGCGAGCAGTACTTC
TRBV27,TRBD1,once,TRBJ2-3,CASSDREDVSGTQYF,TGTGCCAGCAGTGACAGGGAAGATGTAAGTGGGACGCAGTATTTT
TRBV2,NA,NA,TRBJ1-1,CASSDSPTVNTEAFF,TGTGCCAGCAGCGACTCCCCGACAGTGAACACTGAAGCTTTCTTT
TRBV15,TRBD2,NA,TRBJ2-1,CATSRGTSGGLINNEQFF,TGTGCCACCAGCAGAGGCACTAGCGGGGGGCTAATCAACAATGAGCAGTTCTTC
TRBV7-9,TRBD1,large,TRBJ1-5,CASSRDSANQPQHF,TGTGCCAGCAGCCGGGACAGCGCTAATCAGCCCCAGCATTTT
TRBV4-3,NA,NA,TRBJ1-5,CASSHGIGNQPQHF,TGCGCCAGCAGCCACGGGATCGGCAATCAGCCCCAGCATTTT
TRBV30,TRBD1,NA,TRBJ2-2,CAWTGGQGPGELFF,TGTGCCTGGACCGGAGGACAGGGACCCGGGGAGCTGTTTTTT